Below are 16 T cell receptor beta chains sequenced from a single sample in a study of blood T cell repertoires in COVID-19 (dated by TCRdb to 2018 to 2020). Libraries came from the immunoSEQ multiplex PCR assay. TCRdb's version of the immuneACCESS table is confined to in-frame rearrangements and falls short of the full clone set. An unresolved V gene accounts for under half of the shortfall where checked; the remainder is of unknown origin. This sample comprises over 150,000 clones, about 88% of them detected only once. The leading ten clones occupy about 7.2% of the sample. The sample was PBMCs or T cells enriched from blood (not recorded which). The source is a man aged 45-65 years who had recovered from COVID-19.

The chain employs TRBV5-1 and TRBJ1-2; D remains unclear. V gave up 4 bases and J gave up 2 bases, with 18 bases separating them. Looked up from germline, CDR1 is SGHRS and CDR2 is YFSETQ. There are 16 residues in the CDR3. The CDR3 nucleotides read TGCGCCAGCAGCCCCGGTTTCGCGGGGTTAAACTATGGCTACACCTTC. Protein product: CASSPGFAGLNYGYTF.

CDR3 residues: CASSLGIRGRTGELFF. Here the CDR3 DNA reads TGTGCCAGCAGCTTAGGAATCAGGGGGCGCACCGGGGAGCTGTTTTTT. V usage is TRBV11-3 and J usage is TRBJ2-2; 8 bases are shared with TRBD1. This CDR3 comprises 16 residues. Germline lookup yields CDR1 SGHNT and CDR2 YENEEA. V gave up 1 base and J gave up 4 bases; unmatched junction bases: 5.

In its sample, this clone was seen a few times. V usage is TRBV11-3 and J usage is TRBJ2-3; D call uncertain. The V end was cut by 5 bases, the J end by 0 bases, with 9 bases between. Per the germline V gene, CDR1 is SGHNT and CDR2 is YENEEA. CDR3 length: 14 residues. The CDR3 DNA reads as TGTGCCAGCAGCCAGCAGACTAGCACAGATACGCAGTATTTT. This codes for CASSQQTSTDTQYF. The variable domain in full, completed from reference TRBV11-3 and TRBJ2-3, reads EAGVVQSPRYKIIEKKQPVAFWCNPISGHNTLYWYLQNLGQGPELLIRYENEEAVDDSQLPKDRFSAERLKGVDSTLKIQPAELGDSAVYLCASSQQTSTDTQYFGPGTRLTVL.

V usage is TRBV7-2 and J usage is TRBJ2-2; 12 nucleotides agree with TRBD2. This CDR3 has 16 amino acids. J was trimmed by 7 bases and V by 2 bases; bases with no gene match: 5. The V gene's germline CDR1 is SGHTA and CDR2 FQGNSA. The CDR3 region is CASSLWTSGVDGELFF. CDR3 in DNA: TGTGCCAGCAGCTTATGGACTAGCGGGGTAGACGGGGAGCTGTTTTTT.

The V gene is TRBV5-1, the J gene TRBJ2-3; D may be TRBD1 (5 bases). The germline V gene encodes CDR1 SGHRS and CDR2 YFSETQ. The germline V and J ends were trimmed by 0 bases and 5 bases, with 16 bases remaining between them. The CDR3 has 16 residues. In nucleotides, the CDR3 is TGCGCCAGCAGCTTGGGAAGGGGTCGAGGTGGAGATACGCAGTATTTT. It codes for CASSLGRGRGGDTQYF.

The chain joins TRBV5-1 to TRBJ1-3; D may be TRBD1 (6 bases). The ends were cut back, 5 bases at V and 4 bases at J, with 13 bases in the middle. Germline CDR1 reads SGHRS; CDR2 reads YFSETQ. This CDR3 is 14 amino acids long. CDR3 DNA: TGCGCCAGCAGTTCAGGGACACCAGGAAACACCATATATTTT. This encodes CASSSGTPGNTIYF.

The chain has TRBV11-3 and TRBJ2-3; D gene unclear. Deletions cut 4 bases from V and 2 bases from J, with 7 bases between. The CDR3 is made up of 13 amino acids. Germline CDR1 reads SGHNT; CDR2 reads YENEEA. The chain's CDR3 is CASSSRFTDTQYF. The CDR3 DNA reads TGTGCCAGCAGCTCGAGATTCACAGATACGCAGTATTTT.

J is TRBJ2-2 and V is TRBV9; the match to TRBD2 covers 10 bases. Germline V gene sequence: CDR1 SGDLS, CDR2 YYNGEE. After removal of 0 bases from V and 0 bases from J, the junction contained 5 bases not matched to a gene. The CDR3 extends over 18 amino acids. The CDR3 loop is CASSVVSGGPANTGELFF. The CDR3 nucleotides read TGTGCCAGCAGCGTAGTTAGCGGGGGGCCCGCGAACACCGGGGAGCTGTTTTTT.

This chain uses TRBV30 with TRBJ2-2; 7 bases map to TRBD1. The CDR3 has 16 amino acids. V lost 2 bases, J lost 4 bases, and 10 bases stayed unmatched. The germline CDR1 and CDR2 sequences are GTSNPN and SVGIG (reference sequence). In nucleotides, the CDR3 is TGTGCCTGGAGTAAGGGGGCTCACCTTCGCACCGGGGAGCTGTTTTTT. Translation: CAWSKGAHLRTGELFF.

Note on this clone: This sample includes further DNA sequences coding for the same CDR3. The chain couples TRBV4-1 to TRBJ2-1, with 7 bases matching TRBD2. The V segment lost 3 bases and the J segment 0 bases; nucleotides outside the gene matches: 2. The CDR3 contains 15 residues. The V gene's germline CDR1 is MGHRA and CDR2 YSYEKL. The CDR3 sequence: CASSQGGSSYNEQFF. In DNA form, the CDR3 reads TGCGCCAGCAGCCAGGGAGGGAGCTCCTACAATGAGCAGTTCTTC.

CDR3 coding DNA: TGTGCCAGCAGCGTAGGAGAGTCAGCGGGTGAAGCTTTCTTT. This codes for CASSVGESAGEAFF. The gene calls are TRBV9 and TRBJ1-1; no clear D. V was cut by 0 bases and J by 7 bases, with 13 bases left in between. CDR1 and CDR2 from the germline V gene are SGDLS and YYNGEE. The CDR3 covers 14 residues.

The sample holds a few counts of this clone. This chain's CDR3 is CASSPGRGAFF. CDR3 nucleotides: TGTGCCAGCAGCCCCGGAAGGGGGGCTTTCTTT. The J gene is TRBJ1-1, the V gene TRBV11-3; TRBD1 might be the D (6 bases). V lost 5 bases and J 11 bases, leaving 12 bases between the germline ends. This CDR3 is built from 11 residues. Germline V gives CDR1 SGHNT, CDR2 YENEEA.

The chain carries TRBV12-5 and TRBJ1-4, with D unclear. Germline V lookup: CDR1 LGHNT, CDR2 FRNRAP. With 6 bases removed from V and 5 bases from J, the gap between germline ends came to 4 bases. The CDR3 contains 11 residues. The DNA for the CDR3 is TGTGCTAGTGGGTCGAATGAAAAACTGTTTTTT. It yields the protein CASGSNEKLFF.

The J gene is TRBJ2-7, the V gene TRBV6-5, with 8 bases lining up with TRBD1. This CDR3 region has 13 residues. V lost 6 bases, J lost 3 bases, and 4 bases stayed unmatched. The germline gives CDR1 MNHEY, CDR2 SVGAGI. The DNA for the CDR3 is TGTGCCAGCAGACCAGGGGGCAGCTACGAGCAGTACTTC. It translates to CASRPGGSYEQYF.

The CDR3 coding sequence is TGTGCCAGCAGCTTAGTATCAGGGATCGGTGGCTACACCTTC. Translation: CASSLVSGIGGYTF. This rearrangement joins TRBV7-9 to TRBJ1-2; perhaps TRBD1 as D (5 bases). This CDR3 spans 14 amino acids. V shed 1 base and J shed 7 bases, with 13 bases lying between them. Germline V lookup: CDR1 SEHNR, CDR2 FQNEAQ (reference sequence).

This chain links TRBV28 with TRBJ1-5; no reliable D call. The CDR3 runs to 14 residues. The germline V gene encodes CDR1 MDHEN and CDR2 SYDVKM. V lost 4 bases and J 3 bases, leaving 10 bases between the germline ends. Written as DNA, the CDR3 is TGTGCCAGCAGTTCTAGGTCGTTCAATCAGCCCCAGCATTTT. Amino acid sequence: CASSSRSFNQPQHF.